A selection of T cell receptor beta chains follows, all from one sample in a study of blood T cell repertoires in COVID-19. Clones were sequenced by immunoSEQ multiplex PCR, and TCRdb holds only the in-frame ones, with some missing. The profile covers roughly 180,000 clones, with about 81% appearing a single time and around 11% taken by the ten largest. The sequenced sample consisted of peripheral blood. Receptors were obtained from an elderly woman with COVID-19, enrolled during active disease. The CDR3 runs from the conserved cysteine through the conserved F or W. The order of the fields is D gene, J gene, clone size, V gene, CDR3 DNA, CDR3 protein. The D gene is left open where the match is weak. Clone sizes are given selectively: once, few, many, or a class where the clone is expanded.

- | TRBJ2-7 | - | TRBV29-1 | TGCAGCGTTGGACAGGTCGACGAGCAGTACTTC | CSVGQVDEQYF
- | TRBJ2-5 | - | TRBV5-6 | TGTGCCAGCAGCTTGGGGGGAGGAGGGATAGAGACCCAGTACTTC | CASSLGGGGIETQYF
- | TRBJ2-7 | - | TRBV7-6 | TGTGCCAGCAGCTTAGCGATCGGGGATGACGAGCAGTACTTC | CASSLAIGDDEQYF
- | TRBJ2-1 | - | TRBV4-1 | TGCGCCAGCAGCCACCGACTAGTGTCCTACAATGAGCAGTTCTTC | CASSHRLVSYNEQFF
- | TRBJ1-2 | - | TRBV9 | TGTGCCAGCAGCGTAGGATTGAGTGGGGGGGACGGCTACACCTTC | CASSVGLSGGDGYTF
- | TRBJ2-7 | - | TRBV29-1 | TGCAGCGTTGCCCGGGGGAGCGCTATCGGGGGCGAGCAGTACTTC | CSVARGSAIGGEQYF
- | TRBJ2-3 | - | TRBV24-1 | TGTGCCACCAGTGATTTCCCAGACAGGCCAACAGATACGCAGTATTTT | CATSDFPDRPTDTQYF
- | TRBJ1-1 | - | TRBV29-1 | TGCAGCGCCGTACAGACAGTCAGCCAGAACACTGAAGCTTTCTTT | CSAVQTVSQNTEAFF
TRBD1 | TRBJ2-5 | - | TRBV28 | TGTGCCAGCAGTTGGGACAGGGGGCAAGAGACCCAGTACTTC | CASSWDRGQETQYF
- | TRBJ1-6 | - | TRBV7-2 | TGTGCCAGCAGCCCCGTGACTGGGTCTAATTCACCCCTCCACTTT | CASSPVTGSNSPLHF
- | TRBJ2-2 | - | TRBV9 | TGTGCCAGCAGTGCCGGGACACGGAACACCGGGGAGCTGTTTTTT | CASSAGTRNTGELFF
- | TRBJ1-1 | - | TRBV27 | TGTGCCAGCAGTCCCGGGACAATGAACACTGAAGCTTTCTTT | CASSPGTMNTEAFF
- | TRBJ2-3 | - | TRBV5-1 | TGCGCCAGCAGCTTGGGGGCTAGCGAGGTGGATACGCAGTATTTT | CASSLGASEVDTQYF
TRBD1 | TRBJ1-2 | - | TRBV7-9 | TGTGCCAGCAGCTTGGGACAGGGGAATGAGGGCTACACCTTC | CASSLGQGNEGYTF
- | TRBJ2-4 | - | TRBV9 | TGTGCCAGCAGCGCTACAGTAGCCAAAAACATTCAGTACTTC | CASSATVAKNIQYF
TRBD1 | TRBJ2-2 | - | TRBV2 | TGTGCCAGCTGCACAGGGGGGAACACCGGGGAGCTGTTTTTT | CASCTGGNTGELFF
TRBD2 | TRBJ2-7 | - | TRBV7-9 | TGTGCCAGCAGCTTAACTCTGCTGACTAGCGGGATTTACTCCTACGAGCAGTACTTC | CASSLTLLTSGIYSYEQYF
- | TRBJ2-1 | once | TRBV2 | TGTGCCAGCAGCCTGGGACTCCCCAATGAGCAGTTCTTC | CASSLGLPNEQFF
- | TRBJ2-3 | - | TRBV29-1 | TGCAGCGCAGAGACCGGGAGAGGAGATACGCAGTATTTT | CSAETGRGDTQYF
- | TRBJ2-7 | - | TRBV3-1/TRBV3-2 | TGTGCCAGCAGCCAAGGCCTAGCAGTGGACTACGAGCAGTACTTC | CASSQGLAVDYEQYF
- | TRBJ2-3 | many | TRBV21-1 | TGTGCCAGCTACGGGACTAGCGGGTCGGATACGCAGTATTTT | CASYGTSGSDTQYF
TRBD1 | TRBJ1-2 | - | TRBV5-1 | TGCGCCAGCAGCAAAGGACAGGGGCGGGATGGCTACACCTTC | CASSKGQGRDGYTF
- | TRBJ1-2 | few | TRBV5-1 | TGCGCCAGCAGCTTGGACAGGGAGGGCTACACCTTC | CASSLDREGYTF
- | TRBJ1-1 | - | TRBV7-8 | TGTGCCAGCAGCTTAGACAGGGAAACTGAAGCTTTCTTT | CASSLDRETEAFF
TRBD2 | TRBJ2-1 | - | TRBV20-1 | TGCAGTGCTAGTCGGACTAGCGGGAGCGGTGAGCAGTTCTTC | CSASRTSGSGEQFF
- | TRBJ2-7 | - | TRBV10-3 | TGTGCCATCACGACACCCGGTGGCCAGTACTTC | CAITTPGGQYF
- | TRBJ1-1 | - | TRBV27 | TGTGCCAGCAGGGCCTCAGGGGCGGGCACTGAAGCTTTCTTT | CASRASGAGTEAFF
TRBD1 | TRBJ1-2 | few | TRBV3-1/TRBV3-2 | TGTGCCAGCAGCCCGGAGGACAGGCCTGGCTATGGCTACACCTTC | CASSPEDRPGYGYTF
- | TRBJ1-2 | once | TRBV24-1 | TGTGCCACCAGTGCGGGCGGCGACAGCGACTCTAACTATGGCTACACCTTC | CATSAGGDSDSNYGYTF
TRBD1 | TRBJ1-4 | - | TRBV7-9 | TGTGCCAGCAGCCTGCGACAGGGGGATAATGAAAAACTGTTTTTT | CASSLRQGDNEKLFF
- | TRBJ2-1 | - | TRBV5-6 | TGTGCCAGCAGCCGGGCGGGTTACAATGAGCAGTTCTTC | CASSRAGYNEQFF
TRBD1 | TRBJ2-7 | - | TRBV9 | TGTGCCAGCAGCGTAGAGAGGGACAGCTCCTACGAGCAGTACTTC | CASSVERDSSYEQYF
TRBD1 | TRBJ1-1 | - | TRBV6-5 | TGTGCCAGCAGTTCCCGGACAGGGGGAGAAGCTTTCTTT | CASSSRTGGEAFF
- | TRBJ1-6 | - | TRBV11-3 | TGTGCCAGCAGCTTATCGTCAGATTCACCCCTCCACTTT | CASSLSSDSPLHF
TRBD2 | TRBJ2-2 | - | TRBV19 | TGTGCCAGTATGCCGATTAGCGGGGGAGCCGGGGAGCTGTTTTTT | CASMPISGGAGELFF
TRBD2 | TRBJ2-3 | few | TRBV6-6 | TGTGCCAGCAGTCCTGTGGACTTCCGGACTAGCGGGAGCACAGATACGCAGTATTTT | CASSPVDFRTSGSTDTQYF
TRBD2 | TRBJ2-2 | - | TRBV10-2 | TGCGTGGTATCTGCGGGAGGGCGGACCGGGGAGCTGTTTTTT | CVVSAGGRTGELFF
- | TRBJ2-7 | - | TRBV5-1 | TGCGCCAGCAGTAGCCCTACTATCTACGAGCAGTACTTC | CASSSPTIYEQYF
TRBD2 | TRBJ2-1 | - | TRBV19 | TGTGCCAGTAGTATTTCAGCGGGAGCGAGGAATGAGCAGTTCTTC | CASSISAGARNEQFF
TRBD1 | TRBJ2-7 | - | TRBV5-3 | TGTGCCAGAAGCTCCTGGACAGGGGGCAACGAGCAGTACTTC | CARSSWTGGNEQYF
TRBD2 | TRBJ2-1 | - | TRBV24-1 | TGTGCCACCAGTGATTTTGGGAGGGAGGATGAGCAGTTCTTC | CATSDFGREDEQFF
TRBD1 | TRBJ2-3 | - | TRBV28 | TGTGCCAGCAGCCTACAGGGGCGCGCAGATACGCAGTATTTT | CASSLQGRADTQYF
- | TRBJ1-2 | - | TRBV7-9 | TGTGCCAGCAGCTTAGGAGGGGGAGATGGCTACACCTTC | CASSLGGGDGYTF
TRBD1 | TRBJ2-5 | - | TRBV28 | TGTGCCAGCAGTTTAGGGAACAGGGGCTTGGGCGAGACCCAGTACTTC | CASSLGNRGLGETQYF
TRBD2 | TRBJ2-7 | - | TRBV29-1 | TGCAGCGTTGAAGATCTTCAGATTCGGGGGGGAGGATACGAGCAGTACTTC | CSVEDLQIRGGGYEQYF
TRBD2 | TRBJ2-3 | - | TRBV11-2 | TGTGCCAGCAGCCCATGGACTAGCAGGACAGATACGCAGTATTTT | CASSPWTSRTDTQYF
- | TRBJ1-1 | - | TRBV3-1/TRBV3-2 | TGTGCCAGCAGCCAAGATTTATCTCTCCCCTACCTCAACACTGAAGCTTTCTTT | CASSQDLSLPYLNTEAFF
- | TRBJ1-6 | few | TRBV7-6 | TGTGCCAGCAGCTTAGGTGCGGGGGCAATGTCCTATAATTCACCCCTCCACTTT | CASSLGAGAMSYNSPLHF
TRBD1 | TRBJ2-7 | - | TRBV12-5 | TGTGCTAGTGGTTTCTCCTCCCAAGGGACAGTCTACGAGCAGTACTTC | CASGFSSQGTVYEQYF
- | TRBJ1-5 | - | TRBV6-5 | TGTGCCAGCAGCGGGACAAGGGATCAGCCCCAGCATTTT | CASSGTRDQPQHF
- | TRBJ1-2 | - | TRBV2 | TGTGCCACCTTGCAGGGTGAAGGGTTTGGCTACACCTTC | CATLQGEGFGYTF